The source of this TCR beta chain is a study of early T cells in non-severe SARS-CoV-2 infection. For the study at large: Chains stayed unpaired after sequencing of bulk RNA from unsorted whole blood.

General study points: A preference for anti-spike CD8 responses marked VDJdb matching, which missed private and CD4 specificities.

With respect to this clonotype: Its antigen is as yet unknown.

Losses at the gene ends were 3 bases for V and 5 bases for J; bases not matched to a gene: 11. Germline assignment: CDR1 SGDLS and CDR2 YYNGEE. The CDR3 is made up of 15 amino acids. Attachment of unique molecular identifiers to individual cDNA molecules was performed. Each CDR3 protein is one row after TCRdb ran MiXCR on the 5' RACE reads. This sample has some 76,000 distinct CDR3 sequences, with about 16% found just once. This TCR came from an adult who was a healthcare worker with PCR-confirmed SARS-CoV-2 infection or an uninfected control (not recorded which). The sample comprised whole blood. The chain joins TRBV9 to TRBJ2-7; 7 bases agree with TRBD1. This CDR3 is CASSAGTVFGDEQYF. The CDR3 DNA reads TGTGCCAGCAGCGCGGGGACAGTCTTCGGGGACGAGCAGTACTTC.